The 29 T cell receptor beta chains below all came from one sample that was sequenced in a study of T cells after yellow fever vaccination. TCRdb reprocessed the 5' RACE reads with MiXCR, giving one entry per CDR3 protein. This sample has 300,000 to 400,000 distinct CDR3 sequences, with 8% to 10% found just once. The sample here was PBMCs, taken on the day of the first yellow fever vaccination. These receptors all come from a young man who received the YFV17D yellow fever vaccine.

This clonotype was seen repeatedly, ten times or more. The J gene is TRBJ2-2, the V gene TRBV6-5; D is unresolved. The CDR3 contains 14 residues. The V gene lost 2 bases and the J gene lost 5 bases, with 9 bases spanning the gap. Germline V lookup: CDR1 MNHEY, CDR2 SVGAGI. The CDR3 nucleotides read TGTGCCAGCAGTTACGGGCCCTCAACCGGGGAGCTGTTTTTT. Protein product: CASSYGPSTGELFF.

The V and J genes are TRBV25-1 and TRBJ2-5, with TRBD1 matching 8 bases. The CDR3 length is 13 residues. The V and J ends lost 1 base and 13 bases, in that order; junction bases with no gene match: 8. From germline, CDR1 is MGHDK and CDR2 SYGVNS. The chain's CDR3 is CASSEFYRGSPYF. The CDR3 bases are TGTGCCAGCAGTGAATTTTACAGGGGGAGCCCGTACTTC.

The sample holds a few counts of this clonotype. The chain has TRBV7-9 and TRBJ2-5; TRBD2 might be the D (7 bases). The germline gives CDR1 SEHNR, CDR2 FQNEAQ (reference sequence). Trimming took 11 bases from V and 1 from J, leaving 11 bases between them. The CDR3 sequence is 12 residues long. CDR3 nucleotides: TGTGCCCTCGGGGGGCTCCAAGAGACCCAGTACTTC. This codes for CALGGLQETQYF.

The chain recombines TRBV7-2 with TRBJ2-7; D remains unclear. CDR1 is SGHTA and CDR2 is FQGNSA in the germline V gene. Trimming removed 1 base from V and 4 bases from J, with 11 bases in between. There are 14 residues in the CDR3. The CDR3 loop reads CASSLDGNSYEQYF. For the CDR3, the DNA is TGTGCCAGCAGCTTAGACGGTAATAGTTACGAGCAGTACTTC.

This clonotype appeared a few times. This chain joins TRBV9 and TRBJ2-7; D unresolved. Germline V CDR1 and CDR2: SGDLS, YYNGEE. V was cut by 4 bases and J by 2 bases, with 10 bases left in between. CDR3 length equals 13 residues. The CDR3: CASSPFYPYEQYV. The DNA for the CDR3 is TGTGCCAGCAGCCCTTTCTATCCCTACGAGCAGTACGTC.

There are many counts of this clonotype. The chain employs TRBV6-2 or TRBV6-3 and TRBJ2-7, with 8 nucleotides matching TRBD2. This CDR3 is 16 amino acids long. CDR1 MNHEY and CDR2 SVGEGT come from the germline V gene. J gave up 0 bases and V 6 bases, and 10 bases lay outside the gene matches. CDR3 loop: CASSHAGGRASYEQYV. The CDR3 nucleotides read TGTGCCAGCAGCCACGCGGGAGGAAGGGCCTCCTACGAGCAGTACGTC.

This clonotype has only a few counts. The CDR3 spells CASTRGLNTEAFF. Here the CDR3 DNA reads TGTGCCAGTACCCGGGGCTTGAACACTGAAGCTTTCTTT. This chain uses TRBV19 with TRBJ1-1, with a possible D match to TRBD1 (5 bases). V was clipped by 7 bases and J by 0 bases, with 9 bases between them. This CDR3 has 13 amino acids. The V gene's germline CDR1 is LNHDA and CDR2 SQIVND (reference sequence). Drawing the rest from reference TRBV19 and TRBJ1-1, the complete variable domain is DGGITQSPKYLFRKEGQNVTLSCEQNLNHDAMYWYRQDPGQGLRLIYYSQIVNDFQKGDIAEGYSVSREKKESFPLTVTSAQKNPTAFYLCASTRGLNTEAFFGQGTRLTVV.

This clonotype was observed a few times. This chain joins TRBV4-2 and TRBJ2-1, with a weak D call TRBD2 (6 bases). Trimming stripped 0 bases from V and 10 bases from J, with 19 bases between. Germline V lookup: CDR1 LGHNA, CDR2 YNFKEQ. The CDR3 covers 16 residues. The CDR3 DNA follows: TGTGCCAGCAGCCAAGATGGGGGACTCCTATCTGGGGAGCAGTTCTTC. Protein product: CASSQDGGLLSGEQFF.

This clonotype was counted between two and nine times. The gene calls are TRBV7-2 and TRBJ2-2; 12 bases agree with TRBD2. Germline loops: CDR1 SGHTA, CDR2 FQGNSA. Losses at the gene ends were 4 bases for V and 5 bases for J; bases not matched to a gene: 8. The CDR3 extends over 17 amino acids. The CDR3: CASSSRTSGVLTGELFF. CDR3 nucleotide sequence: TGTGCCAGCAGCTCCCGGACTAGCGGGGTCTTAACCGGGGAGCTGTTTTTT.

This CDR3 reads CATSRADLPLEQYF. The CDR3 coding sequence is TGTGCCACCAGCCGGGCCGACCTCCCACTCGAGCAGTACTTC. The chain uses TRBV19 and TRBJ2-7, with no clear D. V dropped 10 bases and J dropped 6 bases, with 22 bases sitting between them. The CDR3 contains 14 residues. CDR1 and CDR2 (germline): LNHDA, SQIVND (reference sequence).

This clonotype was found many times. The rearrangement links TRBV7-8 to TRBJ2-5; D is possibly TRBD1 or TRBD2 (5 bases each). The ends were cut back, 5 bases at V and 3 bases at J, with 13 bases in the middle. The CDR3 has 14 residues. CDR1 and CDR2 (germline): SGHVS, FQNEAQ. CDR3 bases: TGTGCCAGCAGCCAGCCGGGACGGGAAGAGACCCAGTACTTC. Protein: CASSQPGREETQYF.

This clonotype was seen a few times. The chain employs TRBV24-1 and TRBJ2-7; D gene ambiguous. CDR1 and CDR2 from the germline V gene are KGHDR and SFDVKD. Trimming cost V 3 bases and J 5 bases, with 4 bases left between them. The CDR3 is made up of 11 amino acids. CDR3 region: CATSDNNEQYF. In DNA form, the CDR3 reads TGTGCCACCAGTGATAACAACGAGCAGTACTTC.

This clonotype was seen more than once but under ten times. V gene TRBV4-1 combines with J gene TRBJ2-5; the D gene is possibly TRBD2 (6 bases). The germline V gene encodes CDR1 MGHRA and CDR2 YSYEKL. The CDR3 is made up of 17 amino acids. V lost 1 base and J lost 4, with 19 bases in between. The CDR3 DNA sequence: TGCGCCAGCAGCCAAGGGGCAGGGCGACGACTAGGAGAGACCCAGTACTTC. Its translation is CASSQGAGRRLGETQYF.

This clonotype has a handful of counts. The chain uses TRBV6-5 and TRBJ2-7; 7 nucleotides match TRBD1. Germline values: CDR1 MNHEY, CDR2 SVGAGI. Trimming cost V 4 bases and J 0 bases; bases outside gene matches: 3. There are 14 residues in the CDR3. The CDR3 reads CASSSGQNSYEQYV. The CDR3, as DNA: TGTGCCAGCAGTTCGGGACAGAACTCCTACGAGCAGTACGTC.

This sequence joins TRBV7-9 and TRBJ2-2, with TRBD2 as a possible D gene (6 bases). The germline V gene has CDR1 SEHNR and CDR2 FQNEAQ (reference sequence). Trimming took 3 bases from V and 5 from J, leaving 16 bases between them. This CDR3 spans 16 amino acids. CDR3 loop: CASSLSGGRRTGELFF. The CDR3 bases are TGTGCCAGCAGCTTGAGTGGAGGGAGGAGGACCGGGGAGCTGTTTTTT. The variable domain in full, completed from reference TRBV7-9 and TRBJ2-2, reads DTGVSQNPRHKITKRGQNVTFRCDPISEHNRLYWYRQTLGQGPEFLTYFQNEAQLEKSRLLSDRFSAERPKGSFSTLEIQRTEQGDSAMYLCASSLSGGRRTGELFFGEGSRLTVL.

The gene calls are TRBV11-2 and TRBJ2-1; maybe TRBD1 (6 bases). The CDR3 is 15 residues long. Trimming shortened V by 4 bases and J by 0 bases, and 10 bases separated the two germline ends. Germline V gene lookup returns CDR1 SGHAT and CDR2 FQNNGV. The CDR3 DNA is TGTGCCAGCAGCTCCTCACAGGGCTCCTACAATGAGCAGTTCTTC. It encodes CASSSSQGSYNEQFF. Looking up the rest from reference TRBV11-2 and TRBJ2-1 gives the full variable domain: EAGVAQSPRYKIIEKRQSVAFWCNPISGHATLYWYQQILGQGPKLLIQFQNNGVVDDSQLPKDRFSAERLKGVDSTLKIQPAKLEDSAVYLCASSSSQGSYNEQFFGPGTRLTVL.

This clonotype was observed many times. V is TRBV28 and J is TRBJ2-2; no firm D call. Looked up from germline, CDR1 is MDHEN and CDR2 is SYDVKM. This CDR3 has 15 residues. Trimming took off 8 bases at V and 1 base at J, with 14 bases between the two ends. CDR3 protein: CASARIRVNTGELFF. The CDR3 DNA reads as TGTGCCAGCGCCAGGATCCGGGTGAACACCGGGGAGCTGTTTTTT.

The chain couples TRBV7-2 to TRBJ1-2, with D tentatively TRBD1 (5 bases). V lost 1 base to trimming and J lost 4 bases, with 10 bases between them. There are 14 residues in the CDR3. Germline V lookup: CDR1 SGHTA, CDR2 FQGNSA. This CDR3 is CASSLGMGGYGYTF. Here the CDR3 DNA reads TGTGCCAGCAGCTTAGGAATGGGGGGCTATGGCTACACCTTC.

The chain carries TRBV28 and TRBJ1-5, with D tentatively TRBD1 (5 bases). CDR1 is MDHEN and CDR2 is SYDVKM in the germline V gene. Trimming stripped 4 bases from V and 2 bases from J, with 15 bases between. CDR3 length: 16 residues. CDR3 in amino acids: CASSSPGRGRNQPQHF. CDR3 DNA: TGTGCCAGCAGTTCCCCCGGGAGGGGACGCAATCAGCCCCAGCATTTT.

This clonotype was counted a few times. CDR3 amino acids: CASRDPSVRGDTQYF. The CDR3, as DNA: TGTGCCAGCAGAGACCCGTCCGTGCGGGGTGATACGCAGTATTTT. The chain joins TRBV7-2 to TRBJ2-3; perhaps TRBD2 as D (6 bases). V was cut by 6 bases and J by 6 bases, with 19 bases left in between. The germline CDR1 and CDR2 sequences are SGHTA and FQGNSA. The CDR3 length is 15 residues.

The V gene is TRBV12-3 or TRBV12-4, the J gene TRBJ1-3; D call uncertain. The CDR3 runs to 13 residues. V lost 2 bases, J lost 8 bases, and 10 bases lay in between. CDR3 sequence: CASSLQPVDTIYF. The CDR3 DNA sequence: TGTGCCAGCAGTTTACAACCCGTCGACACCATATATTTT.

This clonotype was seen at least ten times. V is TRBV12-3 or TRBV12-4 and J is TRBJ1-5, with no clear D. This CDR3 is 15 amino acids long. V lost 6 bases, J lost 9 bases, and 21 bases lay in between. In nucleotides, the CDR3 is TGTGCCAGCAGCCCTACCTTGGCCGCAGGATCGCCCCAGCATTTT. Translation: CASSPTLAAGSPQHF.

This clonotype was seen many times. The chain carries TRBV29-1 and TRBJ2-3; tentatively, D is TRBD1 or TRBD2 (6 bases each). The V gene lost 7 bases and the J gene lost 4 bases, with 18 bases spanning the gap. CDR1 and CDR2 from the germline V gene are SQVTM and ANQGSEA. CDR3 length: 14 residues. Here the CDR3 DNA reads TGCAGCGCAAAGGTTCCGGGGGCCGCAGATACGCAGTATTTT. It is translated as CSAKVPGAADTQYF.

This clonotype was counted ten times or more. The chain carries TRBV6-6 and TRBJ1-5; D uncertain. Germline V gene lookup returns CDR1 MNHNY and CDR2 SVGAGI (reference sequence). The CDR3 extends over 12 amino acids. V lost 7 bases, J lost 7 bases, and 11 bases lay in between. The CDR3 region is CASTESGQPQHF. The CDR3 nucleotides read TGTGCCAGCACAGAGAGTGGGCAGCCCCAGCATTTT.

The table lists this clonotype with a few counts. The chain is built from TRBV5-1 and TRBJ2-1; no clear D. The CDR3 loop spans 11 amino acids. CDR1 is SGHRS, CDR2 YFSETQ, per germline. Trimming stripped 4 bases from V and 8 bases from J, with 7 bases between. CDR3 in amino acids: CASSGRDEQFF. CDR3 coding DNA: TGCGCCAGCAGCGGACGGGATGAGCAGTTCTTC.

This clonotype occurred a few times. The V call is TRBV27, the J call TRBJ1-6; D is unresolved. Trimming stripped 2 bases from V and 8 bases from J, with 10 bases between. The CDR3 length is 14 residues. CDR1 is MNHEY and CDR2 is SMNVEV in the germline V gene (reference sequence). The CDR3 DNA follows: TGTGCCAGCAGTTTAGGTGGGTGGGATTCACCCCTCCACTTT. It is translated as CASSLGGWDSPLHF.

CDR3 residues: CASSQVQGAKNIQYF. The CDR3 bases are TGTGCCAGCAGCCAAGTACAGGGAGCCAAAAACATTCAGTACTTC. The V call is TRBV14, the J call TRBJ2-4, with D perhaps matching TRBD1 (6 bases). The CDR3 consists of 15 residues. CDR1 SGHDN and CDR2 FVKESK come from the germline V gene. The V end lost 1 base, the J end lost 0 bases, and 7 bases lay between the germline ends.

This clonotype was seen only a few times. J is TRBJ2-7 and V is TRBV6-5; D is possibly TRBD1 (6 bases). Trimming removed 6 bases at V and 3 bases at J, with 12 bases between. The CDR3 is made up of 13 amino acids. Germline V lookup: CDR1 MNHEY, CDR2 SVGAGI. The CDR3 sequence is CASRPTGNYEQYV. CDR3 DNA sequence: TGTGCCAGCAGGCCGACAGGCAACTACGAGCAGTACGTC.

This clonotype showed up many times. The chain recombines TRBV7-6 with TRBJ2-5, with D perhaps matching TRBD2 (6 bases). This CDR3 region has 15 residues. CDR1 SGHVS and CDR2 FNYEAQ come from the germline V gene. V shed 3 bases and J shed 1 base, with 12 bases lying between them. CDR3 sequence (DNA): TGTGCCAGCAGCTTGACTTACGGGGGCCAAGAGACCCAGTACTTC. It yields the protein CASSLTYGGQETQYF.